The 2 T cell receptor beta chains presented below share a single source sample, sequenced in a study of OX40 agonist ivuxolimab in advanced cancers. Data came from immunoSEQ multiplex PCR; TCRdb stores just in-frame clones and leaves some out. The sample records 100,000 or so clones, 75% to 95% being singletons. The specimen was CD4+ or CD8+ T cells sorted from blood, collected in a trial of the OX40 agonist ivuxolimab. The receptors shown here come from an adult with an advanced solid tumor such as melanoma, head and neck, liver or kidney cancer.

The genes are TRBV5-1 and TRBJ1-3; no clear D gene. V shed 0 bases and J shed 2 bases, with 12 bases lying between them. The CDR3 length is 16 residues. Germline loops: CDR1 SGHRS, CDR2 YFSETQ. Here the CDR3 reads CASSLEGPVAGNTIYF. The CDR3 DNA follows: TGCGCCAGCAGCTTGGAGGGTCCGGTGGCTGGAAACACCATATATTTT.

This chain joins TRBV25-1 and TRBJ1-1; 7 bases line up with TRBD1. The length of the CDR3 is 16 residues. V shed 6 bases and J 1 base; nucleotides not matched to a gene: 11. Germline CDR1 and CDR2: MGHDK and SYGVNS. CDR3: CASRGTMGTANTEAFF. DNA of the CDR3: TGTGCCAGCAGGGGTACGATGGGGACAGCGAACACTGAAGCTTTCTTT.